A single sample gave rise to the 9 T cell receptor beta chains below, sequenced in a study of blood T cell repertoires in COVID-19. TCRdb's table, derived via immunoSEQ multiplex PCR, lists solely in-frame clones and lacks some. The sample has about 380,000 clones, roughly 86% seen once. The sequencing sample was made of PBMCs or T cells enriched from blood (not recorded which). These receptors came from a man aged 25 to 40 who had recovered from COVID-19.

In this sample, this clone turned up once. This sequence joins TRBV4-1 and TRBJ1-5; D ambiguous. V lost 9 bases and J lost 0, with 12 bases in between. This CDR3 has 14 residues. CDR1 is MGHRA and CDR2 is YSYEKL in the germline V gene. The CDR3 DNA reads TGCGCCAGTGGGTTCGGAGATAGCAATCAGCCCCAGCATTTT. Protein product: CASGFGDSNQPQHF.

DNA of the CDR3: TGTGCCAGTAGTATAGTCTTATTTCCTAGCGTCGACAATGAGCAGTTCTTC. Its translation is CASSIVLFPSVDNEQFF. The chain combines TRBV19 with TRBJ2-1, with D tentatively TRBD2 (6 bases). Germline V CDR1 and CDR2: LNHDA, SQIVND (reference sequence). The CDR3 is 17 residues long. Trimming took 1 base from V and 5 from J, leaving 18 bases between them.

V gene TRBV11-2 combines with J gene TRBJ1-1; 7 nucleotides agree with TRBD1. Germline V CDR1 and CDR2: SGHAT, FQNNGV. V trimming: 2 bases; J trimming: 7 bases; junction bases outside the gene matches: 10. The CDR3 sequence is 15 residues long. The CDR3 protein is CASSLLRGQTFEAFF. The CDR3 DNA reads as TGTGCCAGCAGCTTATTACGGGGACAGACGTTTGAAGCTTTCTTT.

This clone was picked up a small number of times. This chain connects TRBV4-3 to TRBJ1-2; perhaps TRBD1 as D (6 bases). This CDR3 is built from 15 residues. Germline V gene lookup returns CDR1 LGHNA and CDR2 YSLEER. The V end was cut by 1 base, the J end by 7 bases, with 16 bases between. The CDR3 DNA is TGCGCCAGCAGCCAAGTACAGGGATTTTTGGCTGGCTACACCTTC. Translated: CASSQVQGFLAGYTF.

The genes are TRBV10-1 and TRBJ2-1; weak D call: TRBD2 (6 bases). Germline V gene lookup returns CDR1 WNHNN and CDR2 SYGVQD (reference sequence). The CDR3 spans 15 residues. Trimming shortened V by 2 bases and J by 7 bases, and 15 bases separated the two germline ends. Written as DNA, the CDR3 is TGCGCCAGCAGTGAGGGGCGGGATCCCTTGAATGAGCAGTTCTTC. Protein product: CASSEGRDPLNEQFF.

Details on this clone: At the DNA level, this CDR3 is encoded by other sequences in the same sample as well. The rearrangement uses TRBV7-9 and TRBJ1-2, with D perhaps TRBD1 (6 bases). V was shortened by 1 base and J by 4 bases, with 7 bases between the two germline ends. The CDR3 length is 13 residues. Germline V CDR1 and CDR2: SEHNR, FQNEAQ (reference sequence). The CDR3 DNA reads TGTGCCAGCAGCTTAGGGACAGTCTATGGCTACACCTTC. Translating it yields CASSLGTVYGYTF.

The chain joins TRBV3-1 (or the pseudogene TRBV3-2) to TRBJ2-6; D gene unclear. This CDR3 has 15 amino acids. The germline V and J ends were trimmed by 5 bases and 0 bases, with 8 bases remaining between them. Per germline, CDR1 LGHDT and CDR2 YNNKEL (reference sequence). The CDR3 sequence: CASSGESSGANVLTF. CDR3 sequence (DNA): TGTGCCAGCAGCGGAGAAAGCTCTGGGGCCAACGTCCTGACTTTC.

The gene calls are TRBV3-1 (or the pseudogene TRBV3-2) and TRBJ1-1, with TRBD1 as a possible D gene (6 bases). V was trimmed by 4 bases and J by 1 base, leaving 10 bases between them. The CDR3 spans 14 residues. Germline V gene lookup returns CDR1 LGHDT and CDR2 YNNKEL (reference sequence). The CDR3 DNA is TGTGCCAGCAGCCTTGGACAGCGGAACACTGAAGCTTTCTTT. It yields the protein CASSLGQRNTEAFF.

The CDR3 bases are TGTGCCAGCAGCGGAACGGGACTAGCGGTCGAAATTGCCTACGAGCAGTACTTC. It encodes CASSGTGLAVEIAYEQYF. This chain joins TRBV7-9 and TRBJ2-7; TRBD2 agrees at 11 bases. Per the germline V gene, CDR1 is SEHNR and CDR2 is FQNEAQ (reference sequence). This CDR3 has 18 residues. The trim removed 5 bases at V and 2 bases at J, leaving 14 bases unmatched. The whole variable domain, remainder taken from reference TRBV7-9 and TRBJ2-7, is DTGVSQNPRHKITKRGQNVTFRCDPISEHNRLYWYRQTLGQGPEFLTYFQNEAQLEKSRLLSDRFSAERPKGSFSTLEIQRTEQGDSAMYLCASSGTGLAVEIAYEQYFGPGTRLTVT.